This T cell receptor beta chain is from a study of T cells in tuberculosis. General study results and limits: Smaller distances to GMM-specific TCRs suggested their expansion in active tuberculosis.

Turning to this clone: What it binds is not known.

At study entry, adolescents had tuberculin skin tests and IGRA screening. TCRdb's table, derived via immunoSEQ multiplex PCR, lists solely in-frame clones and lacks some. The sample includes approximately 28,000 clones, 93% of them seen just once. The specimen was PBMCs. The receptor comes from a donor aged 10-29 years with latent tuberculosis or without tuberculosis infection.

The CDR3 DNA sequence: TGTGCCAGCAGCAATAGCGAAGTCCGCCTTAACACCGGGGAGCTGTTTTTT. Its translation: CASSNSEVRLNTGELFF. The chain links TRBV7-9 to TRBJ2-2; tentatively, D is TRBD2 (5 bases). V was shortened by 5 bases and J by 2 bases, with 18 bases between the two germline ends. Germline V CDR1 and CDR2: SEHNR, FQNEAQ (reference sequence). The CDR3 runs 17 residues.